This T cell receptor beta chain was recovered during a study of T-cell reconstitution after alpha-beta-depleted transplantation in children. Regarding the study as a whole: At the one-year point after transplant, T-cell counts and TCRbeta diversity were found to come mostly from T cells that had been newly produced. Several patients had high TCRbeta diversity at day 60; it came from surviving recipient T cells and thymic progenitors. Several hundred expanded graft clones reportedly supplied alpha-beta T cells about two months after transplant.

It was with unique molecular identifiers that the TCRbeta library was prepared. TCRdb re-analysed the PCR reads in MiXCR, keeping a single row per CDR3 protein. The table includes about 980,000 distinct CDR3 sequences, about 29% detected once. On this clonotype itself: Its antigen remains unidentified.

The material was PBMCs, mostly from graft donor cells, obtained 360 days after TCRalphabeta/CD19-depleted stem cell transplant. This TCR derives from a boy in the first two years of life who had a stem cell transplant for SCID, so the T cells may come from the graft donor.

CDR3: CASSLGQTPYNEQFF. DNA for the CDR3: TGCGCCAGCAGCTTGGGGCAGACACCCTACAATGAGCAGTTCTTC. This chain uses TRBV5-1 with TRBJ2-1, with unresolved D. CDR1 is SGHRS, CDR2 YFSETQ, per germline. This CDR3 comprises 15 residues. V dropped 0 bases and J dropped 2 bases, with 9 bases sitting between them.